What follows are 9 T cell receptor beta chains derived from one specimen sequenced in a study of T cells in Graves' hyperthyroidism and ophthalmopathy. RNA transcripts gave rise to amplified TCR beta CDR3 regions. TCR CDR3 underwent first-round RT-PCR with the HTBI primer set. TCRdb analysed the multiplex PCR reads with MiXCR anew, one entry per CDR3 protein. The repertoire consists of some 180,000 distinct CDR3 sequences, with over 15% occurring once and the leading ten covering 25% to 35%. The specimen was blood. The receptors originated from a woman aged 45-65 years with Graves' hyperthyroidism.

This clonotype was found many times. The chain carries TRBV5-1 and TRBJ1-5, with a possible D match to TRBD1 (6 bases). Trimming cost V 5 bases and J 4 bases, with 10 bases left between them. The germline gives CDR1 SGHRS, CDR2 YFSETQ. The CDR3 loop spans 13 amino acids. The CDR3 here is CASRGAVNQPQHF. The CDR3 DNA follows: TGCGCCAGCAGGGGGGCAGTAAATCAGCCCCAGCATTTT.

The chain uses TRBV2 and TRBJ2-3, with 8 bases matching TRBD2. V trimming: 7 bases; J trimming: 0 bases; junction bases outside the gene matches: 3. The CDR3 has 14 residues. Germline CDR1 reads SNHLY; CDR2 reads FYNNEI. The CDR3 sequence is CASTGGRSTDTQYF. The CDR3 coding sequence is TGTGCCAGCACCGGCGGGAGGAGCACAGATACGCAGTATTTT.

The chain carries TRBV6-6 and TRBJ2-7, with unresolved D. Germline CDR1 and CDR2: MNHNY and SVGAGI (reference sequence). V dropped 0 bases and J dropped 5 bases, with 8 bases sitting between them. The CDR3 is made up of 13 amino acids. The CDR3 spells CASSYSGLNEQYF. The CDR3 coding sequence is TGTGCCAGCAGTTACTCTGGGCTAAACGAGCAGTACTTC.

The table lists this clonotype with many counts. CDR3 sequence reads: CASSFGGYYGYTF. CDR3 in DNA: TGTGCCAGCAGTTTCGGGGGGTACTATGGCTACACCTTC. This chain connects TRBV28 to TRBJ1-2, with D perhaps matching TRBD1 (5 bases). CDR3 size: 13 residues. Germline loops: CDR1 MDHEN, CDR2 SYDVKM. The V end was cut by 3 bases, the J end by 3 bases, with 8 bases between.

This chain uses TRBV7-8 with TRBJ1-4, with D perhaps TRBD1 (5 bases). This CDR3 comprises 15 residues. The V and J ends lost 1 base and 8 bases respectively, with 14 bases between them. Germline values: CDR1 SGHVS, CDR2 FQNEAQ. Here the CDR3 reads CASSLEGQGGEKLFF. DNA for the CDR3: TGTGCCAGCAGCTTAGAGGGGCAGGGCGGGGAAAAACTGTTTTTT.

The chain employs TRBV14 and TRBJ2-3; 7 bases fit TRBD1. This CDR3 has 15 residues. V trimming: 2 bases; J trimming: 2 bases; junction bases outside the gene matches: 4. CDR1 is SGHDN, CDR2 FVKESK, per germline. CDR3 DNA: TGTGCCAGCAGCCAACGACAGGGATACACAGATACGCAGTATTTT. Protein sequence: CASSQRQGYTDTQYF.

This clonotype was recorded at least ten times. The chain uses TRBV5-1 and TRBJ2-5; D remains unclear. The germline V gene encodes CDR1 SGHRS and CDR2 YFSETQ. This CDR3 has 15 residues. Trimming pared 4 bases from V and 1 base from J, leaving 14 bases between. The chain's CDR3 is CASSRRLDGQETQYF. CDR3 DNA: TGCGCCAGCAGCCGAAGACTGGACGGCCAAGAGACCCAGTACTTC.

This sequence joins TRBV12-3 or TRBV12-4 and TRBJ2-2; 10 bases align to TRBD2. The length of the CDR3 is 16 residues. V lost 5 bases, J lost 0 bases, and 3 bases stayed unmatched. The CDR3 DNA sequence: TGTGCCAGCAGTGGCCTAGCGGGGGCGAACACCGGGGAGCTGTTTTTT. Translating gives CASSGLAGANTGELFF.

In its sample, this clonotype was seen once. V usage is TRBV28 and J usage is TRBJ2-1, with TRBD1 identical over 10 bases. The length of the CDR3 is 16 residues. V gave up 5 bases and J gave up 8 bases; unmatched junction bases: 12. Germline V lookup: CDR1 MDHEN, CDR2 SYDVKM. CDR3 protein: CASSGGDRGCLDEQFF. CDR3 bases: TGTGCCAGCAGTGGAGGGGACAGGGGCTGTTTGGATGAGCAGTTCTTC.